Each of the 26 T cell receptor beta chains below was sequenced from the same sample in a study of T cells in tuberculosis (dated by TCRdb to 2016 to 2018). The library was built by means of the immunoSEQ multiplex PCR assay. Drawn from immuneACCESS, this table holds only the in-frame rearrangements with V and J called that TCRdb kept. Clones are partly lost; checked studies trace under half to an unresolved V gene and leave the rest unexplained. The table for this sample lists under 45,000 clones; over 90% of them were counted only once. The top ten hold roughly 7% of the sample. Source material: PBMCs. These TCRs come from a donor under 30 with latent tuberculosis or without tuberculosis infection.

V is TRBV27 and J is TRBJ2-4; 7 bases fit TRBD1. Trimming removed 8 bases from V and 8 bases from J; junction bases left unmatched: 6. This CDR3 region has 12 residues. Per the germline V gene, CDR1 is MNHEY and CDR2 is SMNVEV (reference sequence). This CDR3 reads CASGRTGDIQYF. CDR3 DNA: TGTGCCAGCGGGCGGACAGGAGACATTCAGTACTTC.

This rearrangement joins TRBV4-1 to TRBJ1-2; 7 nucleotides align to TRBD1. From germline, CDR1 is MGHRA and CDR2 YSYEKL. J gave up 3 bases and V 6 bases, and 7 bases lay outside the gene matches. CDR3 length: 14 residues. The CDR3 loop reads CASSLVQGDYGYTF. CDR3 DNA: TGCGCCAGCAGTCTCGTCCAGGGGGACTATGGCTACACCTTC.

The CDR3 sequence is CASRSIDSLGNTIYF. Here the CDR3 DNA reads TGTGCCAGCAGATCCATAGACAGCCTCGGAAACACCATATATTTT. This chain connects TRBV6-5 to TRBJ1-3; tentatively, D is TRBD1 (5 bases). Looked up from germline, CDR1 is MNHEY and CDR2 is SVGAGI. The V gene lost 6 bases and the J gene lost 4 bases, with 16 bases spanning the gap. This CDR3 spans 15 amino acids.

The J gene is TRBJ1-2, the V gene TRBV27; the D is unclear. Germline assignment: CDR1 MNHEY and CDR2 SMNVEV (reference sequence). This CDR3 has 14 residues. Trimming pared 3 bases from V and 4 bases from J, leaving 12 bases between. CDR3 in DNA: TGTGCCAGCAGTTTTTCCGAGAGCGGCTATGGCTACACCTTC. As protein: CASSFSESGYGYTF.

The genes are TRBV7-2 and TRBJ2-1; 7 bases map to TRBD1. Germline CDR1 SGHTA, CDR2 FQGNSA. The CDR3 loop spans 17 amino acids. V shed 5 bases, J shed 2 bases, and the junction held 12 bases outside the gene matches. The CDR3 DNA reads TGTGCCAGCAGCCTCAACCGGGACAGTTACACCTACAATGAGCAGTTCTTC. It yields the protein CASSLNRDSYTYNEQFF. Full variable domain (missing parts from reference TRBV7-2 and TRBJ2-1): GAGVSQSPSNKVTEKGKDVELRCDPISGHTALYWYRQSLGQGLEFLIYFQGNSAPDKSGLPSDRFSAERTGGSVSTLTIQRTQQEDSAVYLCASSLNRDSYTYNEQFFGPGTRLTVL.

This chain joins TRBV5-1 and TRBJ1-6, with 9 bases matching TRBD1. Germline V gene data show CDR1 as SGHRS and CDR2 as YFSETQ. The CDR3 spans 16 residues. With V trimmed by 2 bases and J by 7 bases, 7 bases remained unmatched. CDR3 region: CASSFLKGQGNSPLHF. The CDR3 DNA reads TGCGCCAGCAGCTTCTTAAAGGGACAGGGCAATTCACCCCTCCACTTT.

This CDR3 reads CATKRKENSPLHF. CDR3 nucleotide sequence: TGTGCCACCAAGAGAAAGGAGAATTCACCCCTCCACTTT. V gene TRBV19 combines with J gene TRBJ1-6; D is unresolved. Germline CDR1 and CDR2: LNHDA and SQIVND (reference sequence). The CDR3 has 13 amino acids. Trimming left V 10 bases short and J 7 bases short, with 14 bases between.

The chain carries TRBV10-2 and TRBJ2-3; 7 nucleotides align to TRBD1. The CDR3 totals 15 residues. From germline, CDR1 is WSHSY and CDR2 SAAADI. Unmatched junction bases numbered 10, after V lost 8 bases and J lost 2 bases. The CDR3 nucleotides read TGCGCCAGCGGTCCTAACAGGGGCTACACAGATACGCAGTATTTT. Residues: CASGPNRGYTDTQYF.

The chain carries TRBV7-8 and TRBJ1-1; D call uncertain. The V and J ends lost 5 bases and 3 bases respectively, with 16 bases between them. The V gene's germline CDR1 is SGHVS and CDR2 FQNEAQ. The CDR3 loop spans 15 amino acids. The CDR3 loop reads CASSESNGGYTEAFF. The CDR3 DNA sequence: TGTGCCAGCAGCGAATCGAATGGCGGATACACTGAAGCTTTCTTT.

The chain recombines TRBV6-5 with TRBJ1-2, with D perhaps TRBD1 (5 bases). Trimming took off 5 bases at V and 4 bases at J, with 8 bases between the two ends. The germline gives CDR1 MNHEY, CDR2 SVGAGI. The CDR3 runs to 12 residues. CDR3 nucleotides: TGTGCCAGCAGTGGGGGGGGCTATGGCTACACCTTC. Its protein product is CASSGGGYGYTF.

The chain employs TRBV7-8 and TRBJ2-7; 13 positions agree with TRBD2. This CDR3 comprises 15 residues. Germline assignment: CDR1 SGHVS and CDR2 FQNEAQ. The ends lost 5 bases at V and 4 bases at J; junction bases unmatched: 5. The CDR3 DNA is TGTGCCAGCAGCCTACTAGCGGGGGGGCCTTACGAGCAGTACTTC. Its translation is CASSLLAGGPYEQYF.

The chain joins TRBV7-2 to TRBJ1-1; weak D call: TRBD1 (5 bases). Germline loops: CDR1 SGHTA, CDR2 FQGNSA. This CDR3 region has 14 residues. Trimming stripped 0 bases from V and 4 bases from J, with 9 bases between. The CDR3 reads CASSLAGGTTEAFF. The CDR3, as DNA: TGTGCCAGCAGCTTAGCGGGGGGGACCACTGAAGCTTTCTTT.

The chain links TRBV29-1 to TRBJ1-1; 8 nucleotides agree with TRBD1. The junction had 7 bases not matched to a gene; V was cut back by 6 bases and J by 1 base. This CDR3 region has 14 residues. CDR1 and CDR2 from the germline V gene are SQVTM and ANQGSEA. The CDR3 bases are TGCAGCGTATCAGGGGGCGCCGGGAACACTGAAGCTTTCTTT. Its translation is CSVSGGAGNTEAFF.

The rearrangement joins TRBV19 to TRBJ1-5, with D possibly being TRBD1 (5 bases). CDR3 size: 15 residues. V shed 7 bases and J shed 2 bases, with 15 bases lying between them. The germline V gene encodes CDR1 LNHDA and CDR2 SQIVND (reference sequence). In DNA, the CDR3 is TGTGCCAGTAATCCTCAGGGTTCGGGCAATCAGCCCCAGCATTTT. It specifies CASNPQGSGNQPQHF.

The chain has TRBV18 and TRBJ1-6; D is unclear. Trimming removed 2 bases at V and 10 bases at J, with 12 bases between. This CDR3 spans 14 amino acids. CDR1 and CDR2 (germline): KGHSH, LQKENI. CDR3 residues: CASSPGEAGSPLHF. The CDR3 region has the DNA TGTGCCAGCTCACCAGGCGAAGCGGGGTCACCCCTCCACTTT.

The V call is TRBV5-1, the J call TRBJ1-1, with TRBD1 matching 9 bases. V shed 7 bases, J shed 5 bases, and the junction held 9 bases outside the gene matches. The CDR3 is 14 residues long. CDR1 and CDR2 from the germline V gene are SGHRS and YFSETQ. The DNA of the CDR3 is TGCGCCAGCCTGAAAACAGGGGGCGGAACTGAAGCTTTCTTT. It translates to CASLKTGGGTEAFF.

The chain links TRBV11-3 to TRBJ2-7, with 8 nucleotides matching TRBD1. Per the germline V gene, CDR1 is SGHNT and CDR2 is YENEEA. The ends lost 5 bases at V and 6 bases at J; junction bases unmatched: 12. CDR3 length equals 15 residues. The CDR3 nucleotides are TGTGCCAGCAGCCTCAGGGGGCTCGGATCTGGCGAGCAGTACTTC. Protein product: CASSLRGLGSGEQYF.

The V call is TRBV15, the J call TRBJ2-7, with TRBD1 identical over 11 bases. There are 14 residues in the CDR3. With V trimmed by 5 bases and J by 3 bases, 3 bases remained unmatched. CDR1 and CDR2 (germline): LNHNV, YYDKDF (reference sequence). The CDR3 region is CATSEGTGGYEQYF. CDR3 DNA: TGTGCCACCAGCGAAGGGACAGGGGGCTACGAGCAGTACTTC.

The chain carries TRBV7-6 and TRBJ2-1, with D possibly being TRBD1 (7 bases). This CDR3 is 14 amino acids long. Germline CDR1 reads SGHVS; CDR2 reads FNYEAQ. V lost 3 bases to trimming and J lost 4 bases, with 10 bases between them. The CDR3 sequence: CASSLAGGYNEQFF. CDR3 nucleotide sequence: TGTGCCAGCAGCTTGGCAGGGGGGTACAATGAGCAGTTCTTC.

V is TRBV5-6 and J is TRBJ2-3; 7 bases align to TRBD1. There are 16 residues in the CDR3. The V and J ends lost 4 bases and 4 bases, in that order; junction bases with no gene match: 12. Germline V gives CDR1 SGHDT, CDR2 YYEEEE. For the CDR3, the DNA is TGTGCCAGCAGCCCTGAAGGGGGCGCGTTCCCAGATACGCAGTATTTT. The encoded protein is CASSPEGGAFPDTQYF. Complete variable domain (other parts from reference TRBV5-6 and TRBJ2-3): DAGVTQSPTHLIKTRGQQVTLRCSPKSGHDTVSWYQQALGQGPQFIFQYYEEEERQRGNFPDRFSGHQFPNYSSELNVNALLLGDSALYLCASSPEGGAFPDTQYFGPGTRLTVL.

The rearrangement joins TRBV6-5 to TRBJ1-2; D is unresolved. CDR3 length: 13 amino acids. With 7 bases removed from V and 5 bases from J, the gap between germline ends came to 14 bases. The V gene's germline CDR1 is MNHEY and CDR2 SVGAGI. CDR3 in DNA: TGTGCCAGCACCCCCGGACTGCCATATGGCTACACCTTC. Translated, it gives CASTPGLPYGYTF.

CDR3 amino acids: CASSLPNRGPHGYTF. The CDR3 nucleotides are TGTGCCAGTTCACTCCCCAACAGGGGGCCGCATGGCTACACCTTC. V and J are TRBV19 and TRBJ1-2, with 9 nucleotides matching TRBD1. Germline V gene lookup returns CDR1 LNHDA and CDR2 SQIVND (reference sequence). There are 15 residues in the CDR3. V was clipped by 8 bases and J by 6 bases; unmatched bases: 13.

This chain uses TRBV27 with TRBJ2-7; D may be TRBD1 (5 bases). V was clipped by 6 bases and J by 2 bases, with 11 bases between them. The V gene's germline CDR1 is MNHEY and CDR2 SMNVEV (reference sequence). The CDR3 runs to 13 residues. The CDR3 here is CASREVGAYEQYF. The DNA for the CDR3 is TGTGCCAGCAGGGAAGTAGGGGCCTACGAGCAGTACTTC.

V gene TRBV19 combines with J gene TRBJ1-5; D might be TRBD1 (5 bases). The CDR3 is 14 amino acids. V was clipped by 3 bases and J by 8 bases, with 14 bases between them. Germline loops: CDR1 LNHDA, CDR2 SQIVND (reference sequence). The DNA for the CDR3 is TGTGCCAGTAGTATTCCAGGGCAATTTAAGCCCCAGCATTTT. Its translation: CASSIPGQFKPQHF.

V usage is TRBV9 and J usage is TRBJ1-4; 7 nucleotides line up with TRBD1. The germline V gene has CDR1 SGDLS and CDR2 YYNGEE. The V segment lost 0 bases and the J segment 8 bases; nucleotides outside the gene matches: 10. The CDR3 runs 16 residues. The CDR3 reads CASSVGARGSLEKLFF. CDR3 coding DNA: TGTGCCAGCAGCGTAGGTGCCAGGGGGTCTTTGGAAAAACTGTTTTTT.

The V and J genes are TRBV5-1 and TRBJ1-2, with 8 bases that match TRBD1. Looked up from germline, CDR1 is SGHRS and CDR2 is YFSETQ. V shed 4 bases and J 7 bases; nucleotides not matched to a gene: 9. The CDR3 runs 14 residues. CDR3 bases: TGCGCCAGCAGCGGACTGACAGGGGATCGTGGCTACACCTTC. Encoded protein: CASSGLTGDRGYTF.